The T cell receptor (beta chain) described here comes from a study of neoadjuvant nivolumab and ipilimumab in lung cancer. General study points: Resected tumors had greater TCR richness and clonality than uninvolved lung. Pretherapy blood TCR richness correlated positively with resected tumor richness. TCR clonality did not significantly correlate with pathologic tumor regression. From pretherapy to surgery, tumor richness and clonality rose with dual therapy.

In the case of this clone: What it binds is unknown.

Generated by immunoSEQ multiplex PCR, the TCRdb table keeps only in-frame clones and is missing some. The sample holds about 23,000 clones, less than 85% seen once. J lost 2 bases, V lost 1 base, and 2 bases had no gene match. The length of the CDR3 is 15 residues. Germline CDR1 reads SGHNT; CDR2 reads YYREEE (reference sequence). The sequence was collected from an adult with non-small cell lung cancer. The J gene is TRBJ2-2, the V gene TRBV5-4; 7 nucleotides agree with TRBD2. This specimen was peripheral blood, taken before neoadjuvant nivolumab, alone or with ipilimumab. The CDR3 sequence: CASSLPSGNTGELFF. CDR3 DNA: TGTGCCAGCAGCTTGCCTAGCGGAAACACCGGGGAGCTGTTTTTT. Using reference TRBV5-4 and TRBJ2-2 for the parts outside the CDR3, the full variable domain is ETGVTQSPTHLIKTRGQQVTLRCSSQSGHNTVSWYQQALGQGPQFIFQYYREEENGRGNFPPRFSGLQFPNYSSELNVNALELDDSALYLCASSLPSGNTGELFFGEGSRLTVL.